Presented here are 2 T cell receptor beta chains from one specimen sequenced in a study of beta chain features in type 1 diabetes. Study findings and constraints: Type 1 diabetes patients had moderately but significantly shorter TCRB CDR3s in all four CD4+ subsets.

Expressed TCRB transcripts were sequenced because the entire RNA isolate underwent reverse transcription. The method was immunoSEQ multiplex PCR; TCRdb's version includes in-frame clones alone and lacks a portion of them. The sample consists of 300,000 to 350,000 clones, 9.3% of them appearing once. Antigens for these TCRs are unknown. The sample taken for sequencing was central memory CD4+ T cells from blood. The source of these receptors is a man aged 30-40 years with type 1 diabetes.

This clone was found a few times. This sequence joins TRBV5-1 and TRBJ1-1; D not resolved. The CDR3 is made up of 14 amino acids. Germline CDR1 is SGHRS and CDR2 is YFSETQ. V was cut by 5 bases and J by 1 base, with 12 bases left in between. The CDR3 here is CASRPGGGNTEAFF. The CDR3 coding sequence is TGCGCCAGCAGACCTGGAGGAGGGAACACTGAAGCTTTCTTT.

V is TRBV30 and J is TRBJ2-5; either TRBD1 or TRBD2 may supply D (6 bases each). This CDR3 contains 15 residues. The ends were cut back, 6 bases at V and 2 bases at J, with 19 bases in the middle. The V gene's germline CDR1 is GTSNPN and CDR2 SVGIG (reference sequence). In DNA, the CDR3 is TGTGCCTGTACCATCGGGGGCTCTTATCAAGAGACCCAGTACTTC. The encoded protein is CACTIGGSYQETQYF.